The 22 T cell receptor beta chains in this list originate from one sample, sequenced in a study of blood T cell repertoires in COVID-19. Libraries were prepared by immunoSEQ multiplex PCR; TCRdb keeps only in-frame clonotypes and omits some of them. The sample records some 130,000 clones, 70% to 85% being singletons. What was sequenced was peripheral blood. These receptors came from a man aged 60 to 69 who had recovered from COVID-19.

This sequence joins TRBV3-1 (or the pseudogene TRBV3-2) and TRBJ2-2, with 12 bases lining up with TRBD2. The germline gives CDR1 LGHDT, CDR2 YNNKEL (reference sequence). The trim removed 5 bases at V and 6 bases at J, leaving 7 bases unmatched. The CDR3 is 16 amino acids. The CDR3 region has the DNA TGTGCCAGCAGCTTTGTTGCTAGCGGGGGGGCCGGGGAGCTGTTTTTT. This translates into CASSFVASGGAGELFF.

This chain connects TRBV3-1 (or the pseudogene TRBV3-2) to TRBJ2-3; 11 bases map to TRBD2. In germline, CDR1 is LGHDT, CDR2 YNNKEL (reference sequence). The CDR3 has 17 residues. V gave up 6 bases and J gave up 1 base; unmatched junction bases: 9. CDR3 amino acids: CASRGTSGWGGTDTQYF. The CDR3 nucleotides read TGTGCCAGCAGGGGGACTAGCGGCTGGGGGGGCACAGATACGCAGTATTTT.

This clone was recorded only once. This rearrangement joins TRBV28 to TRBJ1-2; weak D call: TRBD1 (6 bases). Germline V CDR1 and CDR2: MDHEN, SYDVKM. The CDR3 totals 13 residues. With 8 bases removed from V and 12 bases from J, the gap between germline ends came to 22 bases. In nucleotides, the CDR3 is TGTGCCAGCCTAGGGGGGGGCCAACGTAGAGACACCTTC. Its protein product is CASLGGGQRRDTF.

The chain has TRBV3-1 (or the pseudogene TRBV3-2) and TRBJ1-6; TRBD1 matches at 8 bases. V shed 1 base and J 10 bases; nucleotides not matched to a gene: 6. The CDR3 consists of 15 residues. Germline CDR1 LGHDT, CDR2 YNNKEL (reference sequence). CDR3 DNA sequence: TGTGCCAGCAGCCAAGTGACAGGGGAGGGATCACCCCTCCACTTT. Residues: CASSQVTGEGSPLHF.

The rearrangement joins TRBV5-8 to TRBJ1-4; no reliable D call. The CDR3 contains 17 residues. V was pared by 4 bases and J by 0 bases, with 16 bases between. The germline V gene has CDR1 SGHTS and CDR2 YDEGEE. The CDR3 loop is CASSRRRGGTTNEKLFF. The CDR3 region has the DNA TGTGCCAGCAGCCGACGTCGTGGCGGGACAACTAATGAAAAACTGTTTTTT. Based on the CDR3 plus reference TRBV5-8 and TRBJ1-4, the full variable domain is EAGVTQSPTHLIKTRGQQATLRCSPISGHTSVYWYQQALGLGLQFLLWYDEGEERNRGNFPPRFSGRQFPNYSSELNVNALELEDSALYLCASSRRRGGTTNEKLFFGSGTQLSVL.

This sequence joins TRBV27 and TRBJ1-3; possible D gene TRBD1, 5 bases. The CDR3 totals 16 residues. The V gene lost 4 bases and the J gene lost 0 bases, with 13 bases spanning the gap. In germline, CDR1 is MNHEY, CDR2 SMNVEV (reference sequence). Here the CDR3 reads CASSSLDTSSGNTIYF. CDR3 nucleotide sequence: TGTGCCAGCAGTTCCTTGGACACGAGCTCTGGAAACACCATATATTTT.

The rearrangement uses TRBV15 and TRBJ2-6, with TRBD1 as a possible D gene (5 bases). Trimming pared 0 bases from V and 2 bases from J, leaving 8 bases between. Germline values: CDR1 LNHNV, CDR2 YYDKDF (reference sequence). CDR3 length: 16 amino acids. CDR3 coding DNA: TGTGCCACCAGCAGAGATCGACAGACTGGGGCCAACGTCCTGACTTTC. Protein product: CATSRDRQTGANVLTF. Full variable domain (rest looked up from reference TRBV15 and TRBJ2-6): DAMVIQNPRYQVTQFGKPVTLSCSQTLNHNVMYWYQQKSSQAPKLLFHYYDKDFNNEADTPDNFQSRRPNTSFCFLDIRSPGLGDTAMYLCATSRDRQTGANVLTFGAGSRLTVL.

The rearrangement joins TRBV18 to TRBJ2-1; TRBD1 matches 7 bases. The length of the CDR3 is 14 residues. The trim removed 4 bases at V and 5 bases at J, leaving 5 bases unmatched. The germline V gene has CDR1 KGHSH and CDR2 LQKENI. The CDR3 bases are TGTGCCAGCTCACTGTCTACAGGGGACAATGAGCAGTTCTTC. Encoded protein: CASSLSTGDNEQFF.

This clone was picked up many times. The V and J genes are TRBV27 and TRBJ2-5; D unclear. This CDR3 comprises 11 residues. CDR1 is MNHEY, CDR2 SMNVEV, per germline (reference sequence). The V end lost 6 bases, the J end lost 7 bases, and 9 bases lay between the germline ends. CDR3 sequence reads: CASRTSRTQYF. The CDR3 DNA sequence: TGTGCCAGCAGAACCTCGAGGACCCAGTACTTC.

This clone was observed a few times. The V call is TRBV2, the J call TRBJ1-5, with D perhaps TRBD1 (6 bases). The V gene's germline CDR1 is SNHLY and CDR2 FYNNEI. Between the trimmed V and J ends, which lost 4 bases and 3 bases, there was a span of 10 bases. This CDR3 contains 14 residues. The CDR3 coding sequence is TGTGCCAGCAGTGTTTCAGGGGTCAATCAGCCCCAGCATTTT. Its translation is CASSVSGVNQPQHF.

This clone was observed a few times. The chain joins TRBV3-1 (or the pseudogene TRBV3-2) to TRBJ2-1, with 7 positions matching TRBD1. Germline CDR1 and CDR2: LGHDT and YNNKEL (reference sequence). Trimming cost V 0 bases and J 0 bases; bases outside gene matches: 8. This CDR3 has 18 residues. The CDR3 reads CASSQDRTGYSSYNEQFF. The CDR3 bases are TGTGCCAGCAGCCAAGATAGGACAGGCTATAGCTCCTACAATGAGCAGTTCTTC.

The J gene is TRBJ1-6, the V gene TRBV4-2, with D hard to call. The length of the CDR3 is 16 residues. Germline lookup yields CDR1 LGHNA and CDR2 YNFKEQ. V was clipped by 4 bases and J by 0 bases, with 10 bases between them. The CDR3 region has the DNA TGTGCCAGCAGCCTACAGTCGAGCTCCTATAATTCACCCCTCCACTTT. Its translation: CASSLQSSSYNSPLHF.

The CDR3 DNA is TGTGCCAGCAGTCCGACAGGGGAATTCGAGCAGTACTTC. This codes for CASSPTGEFEQYF. The chain employs TRBV6-6 and TRBJ2-7; 8 bases align to TRBD1. V trimming: 5 bases; J trimming: 6 bases; junction bases outside the gene matches: 6. The CDR3 sequence is 13 residues long. Per germline, CDR1 MNHNY and CDR2 SVGAGI (reference sequence).

This sequence joins TRBV13 and TRBJ2-5; D ambiguous. Per germline, CDR1 PRHDT and CDR2 FYEKMQ (reference sequence). The CDR3 extends over 12 amino acids. Trimming took 3 bases from V and 3 from J, leaving 5 bases between them. This CDR3 reads CASSFEEETQYF. CDR3 bases: TGTGCCAGCAGCTTTGAGGAAGAGACCCAGTACTTC.

This clone was observed a single time. V usage is TRBV2 and J usage is TRBJ2-1; perhaps TRBD2 as D (6 bases). This CDR3 is built from 14 residues. V gave up 8 bases and J gave up 6 bases, with 17 bases separating them. Germline V gene lookup returns CDR1 SNHLY and CDR2 FYNNEI. The CDR3 region has the DNA TGTGCCAGCCGCTACGGGGGAACTCCCAATGAGCAGTTCTTC. Translation: CASRYGGTPNEQFF. Based on the CDR3 plus reference TRBV2 and TRBJ2-1, the full variable domain is EPEVTQTPSHQVTQMGQEVILRCVPISNHLYFYWYRQILGQKVEFLVSFYNNEISEKSEIFDDQFSVERPDGSNFTLKIRSTKLEDSAMYFCASRYGGTPNEQFFGPGTRLTVL.

V gene TRBV18 combines with J gene TRBJ2-4, with D maybe TRBD1 (6 bases). The V gene lost 3 bases and the J gene lost 0 bases, with 12 bases spanning the gap. Germline V lookup: CDR1 KGHSH, CDR2 LQKENI. The CDR3 totals 16 residues. CDR3 loop: CASSPGQILAKNIQYF. In DNA, the CDR3 is TGTGCCAGCTCACCCGGACAGATTCTAGCCAAAAACATTCAGTACTTC.

The V and J genes are TRBV18 and TRBJ2-6; TRBD2 might be the D (7 bases). Trimming shortened V by 3 bases and J by 2 bases, and 11 bases separated the two germline ends. Germline CDR1 is KGHSH and CDR2 is LQKENI. This CDR3 comprises 16 residues. CDR3 residues: CASSPSGGAGANVLTF. Written as DNA, the CDR3 is TGTGCCAGCTCACCGTCGGGGGGCGCTGGGGCCAACGTCCTGACTTTC.

The CDR3: CASSTARGLSYGYTF. The CDR3 DNA reads TGTGCCAGCAGCACTGCGCGGGGTCTATCCTATGGCTACACCTTC. This chain uses TRBV11-3 with TRBJ1-2, with unresolved D. There are 15 residues in the CDR3. Germline assignment: CDR1 SGHNT and CDR2 YENEEA. The germline V and J ends were trimmed by 5 bases and 4 bases, with 17 bases remaining between them.

V and J are TRBV30 and TRBJ1-1, with D perhaps matching TRBD1 (5 bases). CDR1 GTSNPN and CDR2 SVGIG come from the germline V gene (reference sequence). The CDR3 is made up of 13 amino acids. The V end was cut by 1 base, the J end by 3 bases, with 9 bases between. The CDR3 loop reads CAWSAGTYTEAFF. The CDR3 nucleotides are TGTGCCTGGAGTGCAGGGACTTACACTGAAGCTTTCTTT.

The V gene is TRBV5-1, the J gene TRBJ2-2; D remains ambiguous. Deletions cut 7 bases from V and 1 base from J, with 5 bases between. The CDR3 is 12 amino acids. Germline loops: CDR1 SGHRS, CDR2 YFSETQ. The CDR3 DNA reads TGCGCCAGCGAGATGAACACCGGGGAGCTGTTTTTT. Its protein is CASEMNTGELFF.

This clone was seen a single time. The V and J genes are TRBV10-3 and TRBJ2-5; 12 positions match TRBD1. The germline V gene encodes CDR1 ENHRY and CDR2 SYGVKD. This CDR3 has 16 residues. Trimming took 2 bases from V and 5 from J; bases not matched to a gene: 6. The CDR3 spells CAISEGGQGARETQYF. The CDR3 nucleotides are TGTGCCATCAGTGAGGGGGGACAGGGGGCGCGGGAGACCCAGTACTTC.

This clone showed up just once. The chain combines TRBV6-6 with TRBJ2-7, with 9 bases identical to TRBD2. CDR1 and CDR2 (germline): MNHNY, SVGAGI (reference sequence). V was pared by 5 bases and J by 0 bases, with 5 bases of the junction left unmatched. This CDR3 has 15 residues. The CDR3 loop reads CASSASGASSYEQYF. CDR3 nucleotide sequence: TGTGCCAGCAGTGCTAGCGGGGCAAGCTCCTACGAGCAGTACTTC.